The T cell receptor (beta chain) described here comes from a study of early T cells in non-severe SARS-CoV-2 infection. Study details: Sequencing targeted bulk RNA from unsorted whole blood, leaving chains unpaired.

Trimming cost V 2 bases and J 2 bases, with 4 bases left between them. This CDR3 comprises 13 residues. Per germline, CDR1 SGHAT and CDR2 FQNNGV. Broader study findings: Anti-spike CD8 responses were favored in VDJdb matching, and private and CD4 specificities were missed.

This clonotype was recorded once. Antigen unknown. The TCR library protocol attached unique molecular identifiers to the individual cDNA molecules. One entry per CDR3 protein, called by TCRdb with MiXCR from the 5' RACE reads. The sample carries some 81,000 distinct CDR3 sequences, about a sixth recorded once. V is TRBV11-2 and J is TRBJ2-1; no reliable D call. The sequenced sample consisted of whole blood. This sequence originates from an adult who was a healthcare worker with PCR-confirmed SARS-CoV-2 infection or an uninfected control (not recorded which). The CDR3 protein is CASSLLAYNEQFF. The CDR3 nucleotides read TGTGCCAGCAGCTTATTGGCCTACAATGAGCAGTTCTTC. Full variable domain (rest looked up from reference TRBV11-2 and TRBJ2-1): EAGVAQSPRYKIIEKRQSVAFWCNPISGHATLYWYQQILGQGPKLLIQFQNNGVVDDSQLPKDRFSAERLKGVDSTLKIQPAKLEDSAVYLCASSLLAYNEQFFGPGTRLTVL.